Following are 20 T cell receptor beta chains from one sample sequenced in a study of OX40 agonist ivuxolimab in advanced cancers. The protocol was immunoSEQ multiplex PCR, while the TCRdb copy is restricted to in-frame clones and leaves out a portion. The top ten hold approximately 19% of the sample, which has tens of thousands of clones, approximately 90% seen once. The sample was CD4+ or CD8+ T cells sorted from blood, taken in a trial of the OX40 agonist ivuxolimab. Receptors originate from an adult with an advanced solid tumor such as melanoma, head and neck, liver or kidney cancer.

The chain links TRBV5-4 to TRBJ2-3; a possible D gene is TRBD2 (6 bases). V lost 3 bases to trimming and J lost 1 base, with 18 bases between them. The CDR3 covers 17 residues. Germline CDR1 is SGHNT and CDR2 is YYREEE (reference sequence). The CDR3 DNA reads as TGTGCCAGCAGCTCCAGTTTACTAGCTGAGGGCACAGATACGCAGTATTTT. Amino acid sequence: CASSSSLLAEGTDTQYF.

This rearrangement joins TRBV9 to TRBJ2-3; D gene unclear. CDR1 is SGDLS and CDR2 is YYNGEE in the germline V gene. Between the trimmed V and J ends, which lost 4 bases and 2 bases, there was a span of 2 bases. The length of the CDR3 is 11 residues. In nucleotides, the CDR3 is TGTGCCAGCAGCCACACAGATACGCAGTATTTT. Translation: CASSHTDTQYF.

The rearrangement links TRBV4-1 to TRBJ1-6; D is uncertain. Germline CDR1 is MGHRA and CDR2 is YSYEKL. The V and J ends lost 10 bases and 7 bases respectively, with 11 bases between them. This CDR3 has 12 residues. The CDR3 DNA reads TGCGCCACCTTAGGGAAAAATTCACCCCTCCACTTT. It translates to CATLGKNSPLHF.

V gene TRBV6-1 combines with J gene TRBJ1-1, with 8 bases that match TRBD1. The V and J ends lost 4 bases and 5 bases, in that order; junction bases with no gene match: 3. CDR1 and CDR2 (germline): MNHNS, SASEGT. The CDR3 sequence is 13 residues long. The CDR3 nucleotides read TGTGCCAGCAGTGTACAGGGGGAAACTGAAGCTTTCTTT. It codes for CASSVQGETEAFF.

CDR3 in amino acids: CASSKVLVDDRGGSPLHF. Written as DNA, the CDR3 is TGTGCCAGCAGCAAAGTATTAGTAGATGACAGGGGAGGTTCACCCCTCCACTTT. The chain uses TRBV21-1 and TRBJ1-6; the D call in the table, TRBD1, was not verified against the DNA. TRBV21-1 has pseudogene status. The CDR3 has 18 residues.

J is TRBJ2-2 and V is TRBV6-5; no definite D call. The germline V gene has CDR1 MNHEY and CDR2 SVGAGI. The CDR3 consists of 15 residues. Trimming took 6 bases from V and 3 from J, leaving 14 bases between them. CDR3 protein: CASSQEADDTGELFF. In DNA, the CDR3 is TGTGCCAGCAGCCAAGAGGCAGATGACACCGGGGAGCTGTTTTTT.

The V call is TRBV25-1, the J call TRBJ2-7; D may be TRBD1 (7 bases). CDR1 and CDR2 (germline): MGHDK, SYGVNS. V was cut by 4 bases and J by 2 bases, with 18 bases left in between. The CDR3 runs 16 residues. The CDR3 bases are TGTGCCAGCAGTGGGCGGGACAGCCGTAGCCCCTACGAGCAGTACTTC. Translating it yields CASSGRDSRSPYEQYF.

The chain joins TRBV19 to TRBJ1-2, with D unresolved. The CDR3 contains 13 residues. The ends were cut back, 2 bases at V and 8 bases at J, with 12 bases in the middle. In germline, CDR1 is LNHDA, CDR2 SQIVND (reference sequence). CDR3 in DNA: TGTGCCAGTAGTATAACCCTAATAGGGGGCTACACCTTC. It is translated as CASSITLIGGYTF.

V usage is TRBV7-9 and J usage is TRBJ2-7, with a weak D call TRBD1 (6 bases). Germline values: CDR1 SEHNR, CDR2 FQNEAQ (reference sequence). The length of the CDR3 is 12 residues. Trimming took off 6 bases at V and 6 bases at J, with 12 bases between the two ends. The CDR3, as DNA: TGTGCCAGCAGAAAGACAGGCGGCGAGCAGTACTTC. Amino acids: CASRKTGGEQYF.

The rearrangement links TRBV19 to TRBJ1-1; D not certain. This CDR3 comprises 13 residues. Germline V gene sequence: CDR1 LNHDA, CDR2 SQIVND (reference sequence). Trimming cost V 6 bases and J 5 bases, with 13 bases left between them. The CDR3 loop is CASSLDSRTEAFF. CDR3 coding DNA: TGTGCCAGTAGCCTGGATTCGAGGACTGAAGCTTTCTTT.

This chain uses TRBV29-1 with TRBJ2-5; tentative D call: TRBD2 (5 bases). The CDR3 is 14 amino acids. V lost 1 base and J lost 4, with 13 bases in between. The V gene's germline CDR1 is SQVTM and CDR2 ANQGSEA. CDR3: CSVEGWLAGETQYF. CDR3 nucleotide sequence: TGCAGCGTTGAAGGATGGCTAGCCGGAGAGACCCAGTACTTC.

This chain uses TRBV7-6 with TRBJ2-2, with no clear D. The CDR3 extends over 14 amino acids. Germline V gene sequence: CDR1 SGHVS, CDR2 FNYEAQ. Trimming removed 1 base from V and 6 bases from J, with 9 bases in between. CDR3 DNA sequence: TGTGCCAGCAGCTTAGGGGTAGAATCCGGGGAGCTGTTTTTT. Protein product: CASSLGVESGELFF.

This clone was found once. CDR3 loop: CASGLPTGGGAGETQYF. The CDR3 DNA is TGTGCTAGTGGTTTGCCTACTGGCGGGGGGGCCGGAGAGACCCAGTACTTC. This chain joins TRBV12-5 and TRBJ2-5; TRBD2 matches 9 bases. V was clipped by 2 bases and J by 4 bases; unmatched bases: 11. Germline V gene sequence: CDR1 LGHNT, CDR2 FRNRAP. There are 17 residues in the CDR3.

This clone was observed a few times. The chain is built from TRBV7-6 and TRBJ1-1, with 7 nucleotides matching TRBD1. The CDR3 sequence is 13 residues long. V shed 3 bases, J shed 8 bases, and the junction held 6 bases outside the gene matches. Germline V gives CDR1 SGHVS, CDR2 FNYEAQ. This CDR3 is CASSLTGTSEAFF. The CDR3 DNA reads as TGTGCCAGCAGCTTGACAGGGACATCAGAAGCTTTCTTT.

This clone appeared a single time. The rearrangement joins TRBV4-1 to TRBJ2-7; TRBD2 might be the D (5 bases). The CDR3 sequence is 14 residues long. The V gene lost 4 bases and the J gene lost 3 bases, with 13 bases spanning the gap. Germline assignment: CDR1 MGHRA and CDR2 YSYEKL. CDR3 DNA: TGCGCCAGCAGCCCCCGGGATACCGTCTACGAGCAGTACTTC. Its translation: CASSPRDTVYEQYF.

This chain connects TRBV10-2 to TRBJ2-7, with D perhaps TRBD2 (6 bases). The CDR3 has 13 residues. Per the germline V gene, CDR1 is WSHSY and CDR2 is SAAADI. V was pared by 4 bases and J by 5 bases, with 12 bases between. For the CDR3, the DNA is TGCGCCAGCAGTGTGGAGGGGTTTCACGAGCAGTACTTC. It specifies CASSVEGFHEQYF.

The CDR3 DNA follows: TGTGCCAGCAGTTTATCTGGGGGTCTAGGGCTGAACGAGCAGTACTTC. Amino acids: CASSLSGGLGLNEQYF. The chain has TRBV27 and TRBJ2-7, with D tentatively TRBD1 or TRBD2 (5 bases each). This CDR3 is built from 16 residues. Trimming stripped 0 bases from V and 5 bases from J, with 17 bases between. Germline CDR1 is MNHEY and CDR2 is SMNVEV (reference sequence).

The chain uses TRBV9 and TRBJ1-1; D unresolved. Germline-derived CDR1 and CDR2 are SGDLS and YYNGEE. Trimming took 6 bases from V and 1 from J, leaving 13 bases between them. The CDR3 is made up of 14 amino acids. Here the CDR3 DNA reads TGTGCCAGCAACCCATTGGGGTGGAACACTGAAGCTTTCTTT. Translation gives CASNPLGWNTEAFF.

The V call is TRBV6-1, the J call TRBJ2-3, with D perhaps assigned TRBD1 or TRBD2 (5 bases each). The V end lost 4 bases, the J end lost 6 bases, and 11 bases lay between the germline ends. CDR1 and CDR2 from the germline V gene are MNHNS and SASEGT. The length of the CDR3 is 13 residues. CDR3 DNA sequence: TGTGCCAGCAGTGCCGGGGCCCGGGATACGCAGTATTTT. This sequence encodes CASSAGARDTQYF.

The chain recombines TRBV6-1 with TRBJ1-2; 7 bases align to TRBD1. This CDR3 region has 12 residues. Germline trimming cut 10 bases from V and 8 bases from J; bases unmatched to any gene: 10. Germline CDR1 is MNHNS and CDR2 is SASEGT. The CDR3 coding sequence is TGTGCCAACCGGGAGGGGGCTTGGGGCTACACCTTC. Its protein is CANREGAWGYTF.